These 31 T cell receptor beta chains originate from one sample sequenced in a study of shared T cell receptors in the human thymus. Method: immunoSEQ multiplex PCR; TCRdb's copy keeps in-frame clones and lacks some. The table has some 400,000 clones, 95% seen once. Input material: thymocytes. The receptors stem from a human donor.

The gene calls are TRBV20-1 and TRBJ2-7; a weak D match, TRBD2 (5 bases). Germline loops: CDR1 DFQATT, CDR2 SNEGSKA (reference sequence). The CDR3 runs to 11 residues. The CDR3 loop is CTARRSYEQYF. The CDR3 DNA is TGCACCGCTCGGAGGTCCTACGAGCAGTACTTC.

Details on this clone: The same CDR3 arises from other DNA sequences in this sample as well. This rearrangement joins TRBV6-1 to TRBJ1-1; D ambiguous. The CDR3 spans 13 residues. Trimming stripped 2 bases from V and 1 base from J, with 5 bases between. Germline CDR1 is MNHNS and CDR2 is SASEGT. The chain's CDR3 is CASSESRNTEAFF. The CDR3 DNA reads TGTGCCAGCAGTGAATCGCGGAACACTGAAGCTTTCTTT.

The V call is TRBV7-8, the J call TRBJ2-3; 9 nucleotides agree with TRBD1. From germline, CDR1 is SGHVS and CDR2 FQNEAQ. The CDR3 covers 19 residues. With 5 bases clipped from V and 2 bases from J, the junction kept 17 bases outside the gene matches. In nucleotides, the CDR3 is TGTGCCAGCAGCCCAACAGGGGGCGACCTAATATGGTACACAGATACGCAGTATTTT. This translates into CASSPTGGDLIWYTDTQYF.

The V gene is TRBV27, the J gene TRBJ2-6; D could derive from TRBD1 or TRBD2 (6 bases each). This CDR3 comprises 16 residues. Trimming cost V 5 bases and J 4 bases, with 15 bases left between them. Germline V gene lookup returns CDR1 MNHEY and CDR2 SMNVEV (reference sequence). CDR3: CASSPDQGRGANVLTF. CDR3 nucleotide sequence: TGTGCCAGCAGTCCGGATCAGGGGAGGGGGGCCAACGTCCTGACTTTC. The complete variable domain, with remaining parts taken from reference TRBV27 and TRBJ2-6, reads EAQVTQNPRYLITVTGKKLTVTCSQNMNHEYMSWYRQDPGLGLRQIYYSMNVEVTDKGDVPEGYKVSRKEKRNFPLILESPSPNQTSLYFCASSPDQGRGANVLTFGAGSRLTVL.

Turning to this clone: Other DNA sequences within the sample encode an identical CDR3. This chain links TRBV9 with TRBJ2-3; 9 bases map to TRBD2. The CDR3 totals 15 residues. Losses at the gene ends were 0 bases for V and 4 bases for J; bases not matched to a gene: 3. In germline, CDR1 is SGDLS, CDR2 YYNGEE. CDR3 DNA sequence: TGTGCCAGCAGCGTAGGATTAGCGGGAGCAGATACGCAGTATTTT. The encoded protein is CASSVGLAGADTQYF.

The V and J genes are TRBV30 and TRBJ1-4; tentatively, D is TRBD1 (5 bases). Trimming cost V 0 bases and J 12 bases, with 23 bases left between them. Germline CDR1 GTSNPN, CDR2 SVGIG (reference sequence). The CDR3 sequence is 16 residues long. The CDR3 DNA reads TGTGCCTGGAGTGTACGTGATCCCCGGGACGTTTTTCAACTGTTTTTT. Translated: CAWSVRDPRDVFQLFF.

The CDR3: CASSQASVTGSHEQYF. The CDR3 nucleotides read TGCGCCAGCAGCCAAGCCTCCGTGACAGGGAGTCACGAGCAGTACTTC. The V and J genes are TRBV4-3 and TRBJ2-7; TRBD1 aligns across 7 bases. With 1 base clipped from V and 5 bases from J, the junction kept 11 bases outside the gene matches. The CDR3 has 16 residues. In germline, CDR1 is LGHNA, CDR2 YSLEER.

Only a few counts were recorded for this clone. The chain uses TRBV28 and TRBJ2-3; D uncertain. The CDR3 totals 13 residues. Germline V gene sequence: CDR1 MDHEN, CDR2 SYDVKM. Between the trimmed V and J ends, which lost 7 bases and 6 bases, there was a span of 14 bases. The CDR3 region has the DNA TGTGCCAGCACCGTCCGGGCGAACGATACGCAGTATTTT. Protein product: CASTVRANDTQYF. Complete variable domain (other parts from reference TRBV28 and TRBJ2-3): DVKVTQSSRYLVKRTGEKVFLECVQDMDHENMFWYRQDPGLGLRLIYFSYDVKMKEKGDIPEGYSVSREKKERFSLILESASTNQTSMYLCASTVRANDTQYFGPGTRLTVL.

This chain uses TRBV19 with TRBJ2-7; D might be TRBD2 (7 bases). The germline V and J ends were trimmed by 8 bases and 2 bases, with 19 bases remaining between them. The CDR3 sequence is 15 residues long. CDR1 and CDR2 (germline): LNHDA, SQIVND (reference sequence). The CDR3: CASVTTGGRAYEQYF. The CDR3 bases are TGTGCCAGTGTAACGACAGGTGGGAGGGCCTACGAGCAGTACTTC.

This rearrangement joins TRBV5-1 to TRBJ2-7; 8 nucleotides align to TRBD2. V trimming: 4 bases; J trimming: 4 bases; junction bases outside the gene matches: 13. CDR3 length equals 16 residues. CDR1 and CDR2 (germline): SGHRS, YFSETQ. CDR3 DNA sequence: TGCGCCAGCAGCAATCCCCCAGCGGGAGTGGTATACGAGCAGTACTTC. Translation gives CASSNPPAGVVYEQYF. The full variable domain, with the rest looked up from reference TRBV5-1 and TRBJ2-7, is KAGVTQTPRYLIKTRGQQVTLSCSPISGHRSVSWYQQTPGQGLQFLFEYFSETQRNKGNFPGRFSGRQFSNSRSEMNVSTLELGDSALYLCASSNPPAGVVYEQYFGPGTRLTVT.

The CDR3 region is CASSYSVTHNGELFF. The CDR3, as DNA: TGTGCCAGCAGTTACTCTGTGACTCACAACGGGGAGCTGTTTTTT. The gene calls are TRBV6-5 and TRBJ2-2; D not resolved. V lost 0 bases and J lost 7, with 12 bases in between. Germline loops: CDR1 MNHEY, CDR2 SVGAGI. The CDR3 is made up of 15 amino acids.

The chain has TRBV11-2 and TRBJ1-1; D is ambiguous. V lost 5 bases and J lost 11, with 6 bases in between. In germline, CDR1 is SGHAT, CDR2 FQNNGV. The CDR3 is made up of 9 amino acids. The CDR3 loop is CASSPHAFF. In DNA, the CDR3 is TGTGCCAGCAGCCCACACGCTTTCTTT.

V gene TRBV7-9 combines with J gene TRBJ1-4; D remains unclear. Germline V gene lookup returns CDR1 SEHNR and CDR2 FQNEAQ (reference sequence). The CDR3 contains 14 residues. Trimming took off 1 base at V and 5 bases at J, with 8 bases between the two ends. CDR3: CASSLGVRNEKLFF. CDR3 nucleotide sequence: TGTGCCAGCAGCTTAGGGGTTAGGAATGAAAAACTGTTTTTT. The full variable domain, rest sourced from reference TRBV7-9 and TRBJ1-4, is DTGVSQNPRHKITKRGQNVTFRCDPISEHNRLYWYRQTLGQGPEFLTYFQNEAQLEKSRLLSDRFSAERPKGSFSTLEIQRTEQGDSAMYLCASSLGVRNEKLFFGSGTQLSVL.

This chain uses TRBV7-9 with TRBJ2-7; a possible D gene is TRBD1 (6 bases). V was trimmed by 3 bases and J by 2 bases, leaving 17 bases between them. The CDR3 has 16 residues. CDR1 SEHNR and CDR2 FQNEAQ come from the germline V gene (reference sequence). This chain's CDR3 is CASSFSPGQVAYEQYF. The CDR3 region has the DNA TGTGCCAGCAGCTTTAGCCCGGGACAAGTCGCCTACGAGCAGTACTTC.

This rearrangement joins TRBV7-9 to TRBJ1-3; no clear D. Germline-derived CDR1 and CDR2 are SEHNR and FQNEAQ (reference sequence). The germline V and J ends were trimmed by 2 bases and 0 bases, with 11 bases remaining between them. The CDR3 is 16 residues long. CDR3 amino acids: CASSLRAGASGNTIYF. The CDR3 coding sequence is TGTGCCAGCAGCTTAAGGGCAGGAGCCTCTGGAAACACCATATATTTT.

The V gene is TRBV27, the J gene TRBJ1-6; no definite D call. Germline CDR1 MNHEY, CDR2 SMNVEV (reference sequence). The CDR3 consists of 16 residues. V lost 0 bases and J lost 0, with 6 bases in between. The DNA of the CDR3 is TGTGCCAGCAGTTTATCATCGGGCTCCTATAATTCACCCCTCCACTTT. The encoded protein is CASSLSSGSYNSPLHF.

The rearrangement links TRBV7-9 to TRBJ2-2; no reliable D call. Germline lookup yields CDR1 SEHNR and CDR2 FQNEAQ (reference sequence). V was clipped by 2 bases and J by 2 bases, with 9 bases between them. This CDR3 is built from 15 residues. CDR3 residues: CASSLIRINTGELFF. In DNA, the CDR3 is TGTGCCAGCAGCTTAATCAGGATAAACACCGGGGAGCTGTTTTTT.

This clone was recorded only once. The chain recombines TRBV27 with TRBJ2-1, with 13 bases matching TRBD2. CDR3 length: 21 amino acids. J was trimmed by 2 bases and V by 0 bases; bases with no gene match: 13. CDR1 is MNHEY and CDR2 is SMNVEV in the germline V gene (reference sequence). The CDR3 DNA sequence: TGTGCCAGCAGTTTATCGGGAATTGGGACTAGCGGGGAAAGAGCCTACAATGAGCAGTTCTTC. It translates to CASSLSGIGTSGERAYNEQFF.

The chain joins TRBV7-3 to TRBJ2-5, with TRBD1 matching over 7 bases. The germline V gene has CDR1 SGHTA and CDR2 FQGTGA. Trimming removed 2 bases from V and 4 bases from J; junction bases left unmatched: 16. This CDR3 contains 18 residues. CDR3 DNA: TGTGCCAGCAGCTTATTTTCGAGTCGCGGACAGGCCCCAGAGACCCAGTACTTC. This encodes CASSLFSSRGQAPETQYF.

This chain uses TRBV30 with TRBJ1-2, with 7 positions matching TRBD1. This CDR3 spans 13 amino acids. Germline V gene sequence: CDR1 GTSNPN, CDR2 SVGIG (reference sequence). J lost 3 bases, V lost 5 bases, and 6 bases had no gene match. The CDR3 loop reads CAWPTGIDYGYTF. The CDR3, as DNA: TGTGCCTGGCCGACAGGGATAGACTATGGCTACACCTTC.

The J gene is TRBJ2-2, the V gene TRBV6-4; 8 bases map to TRBD2. The CDR3 is 13 amino acids. The V gene end was trimmed by 11 bases and the J gene end by 4 bases; junction bases not matched to a gene: 6. Per germline, CDR1 MRHNA and CDR2 SNTAGT. CDR3 in amino acids: CAARGGGTGELFF. The DNA for the CDR3 is TGTGCCGCCCGGGGGGGCGGCACCGGGGAGCTGTTTTTT.

The chain has TRBV4-1 and TRBJ1-3; D might be TRBD1 (5 bases). V was trimmed by 0 bases and J by 2 bases, leaving 11 bases between them. The CDR3 has 16 amino acids. In germline, CDR1 is MGHRA, CDR2 YSYEKL. As DNA, the CDR3 is TGCGCCAGCAGCCAAGATGGGAGAGGGGCTGGAAACACCATATATTTT. Amino acid sequence: CASSQDGRGAGNTIYF.

This clone appeared a single time. The chain employs TRBV28 and TRBJ2-5; 7 bases line up with TRBD1. With 3 bases clipped from V and 0 bases from J, the junction kept 10 bases outside the gene matches. This CDR3 comprises 17 residues. Looked up from germline, CDR1 is MDHEN and CDR2 is SYDVKM. Here the CDR3 DNA reads TGTGCCAGCAGTTTTGCGGTGGCAGGGGGACACCAAGAGACCCAGTACTTC. It codes for CASSFAVAGGHQETQYF.

V gene TRBV21-1 combines with J gene TRBJ2-1; the tabulated D call, TRBD1, remains unverified against the DNA. TRBV21-1 is a known pseudogene. The CDR3 runs 18 residues. CDR3 nucleotide sequence: TGTGCCAGCAGCATCCTCGGGCGATCCGGGACAACCGACAATGAGCAGTTCTTC. It yields the protein CASSILGRSGTTDNEQFF.

The chain employs TRBV28 and TRBJ2-2; TRBD2 matches 7 bases. Unmatched junction bases numbered 10, after V lost 5 bases and J lost 7 bases. This CDR3 is built from 15 residues. Looked up from germline, CDR1 is MDHEN and CDR2 is SYDVKM. The CDR3 DNA is TGTGCCAGCAGTCGTTGTCAAGCGGGGAACGGGGAGCTGTTTTTT. Translated, it gives CASSRCQAGNGELFF.

This clone was observed once. This chain uses TRBV19 with TRBJ2-7, with TRBD1 identical over 7 bases. CDR1 is LNHDA and CDR2 is SQIVND in the germline V gene (reference sequence). CDR3 size: 15 residues. Unmatched junction bases numbered 8, after V lost 5 bases and J lost 1 base. The CDR3 nucleotides are TGTGCCAGTAGTCCTTCCCCGACAGGGTCCTACGAGCAGTACTTC. Encoded protein: CASSPSPTGSYEQYF.

V usage is TRBV30 and J usage is TRBJ1-3, with D perhaps matching TRBD1 (5 bases). Germline V gives CDR1 GTSNPN, CDR2 SVGIG (reference sequence). With 2 bases removed from V and 0 bases from J, the gap between germline ends came to 11 bases. The CDR3 length is 15 residues. CDR3 sequence: CAWSPDSASGNTIYF. DNA for the CDR3: TGTGCCTGGAGTCCAGACAGTGCCTCTGGAAACACCATATATTTT.

The gene calls are TRBV9 and TRBJ2-2, with D possibly being TRBD1 (5 bases). CDR1 SGDLS and CDR2 YYNGEE come from the germline V gene. With 0 bases removed from V and 3 bases from J, the gap between germline ends came to 15 bases. This CDR3 has 17 residues. The DNA of the CDR3 is TGTGCCAGCAGCGTAGAAGGTCGCAGCAGGGACACCGGGGAGCTGTTTTTT. Translated: CASSVEGRSRDTGELFF.

The V and J genes are TRBV7-9 and TRBJ1-5, with 7 bases aligning to TRBD1. This CDR3 spans 14 amino acids. The ends lost 8 bases at V and 3 bases at J; junction bases unmatched: 7. Germline assignment: CDR1 SEHNR and CDR2 FQNEAQ (reference sequence). CDR3 in DNA: TGTGCCAGCGACACAGGGGCCCTCAATCAGCCCCAGCATTTT. Protein product: CASDTGALNQPQHF.

The sample holds one count of this clone. The rearrangement joins TRBV29-1 to TRBJ2-1, with 7 nucleotides matching TRBD2. CDR3 length equals 10 residues. Per germline, CDR1 SQVTM and CDR2 ANQGSEA. The CDR3 nucleotides are TGCGGGGGGGAGGGCCGTGGGCAGTTCTTC. Amino acids: CGGEGRGQFF.

J is TRBJ2-1 and V is TRBV9, with TRBD2 matching over 10 bases. There are 16 residues in the CDR3. Germline CDR1 SGDLS, CDR2 YYNGEE. Unmatched junction bases numbered 4, after V lost 3 bases and J lost 1 base. In DNA, the CDR3 is TGTGCCAGCAGCGACGAGCGGGGGGGGTCCTACAATGAGCAGTTCTTC. It specifies CASSDERGGSYNEQFF.